These 3 T cell receptor beta chains originate from one sample sequenced in a study of tissue T cells after allogeneic stem cell transplantation. Assay: immunoSEQ multiplex PCR; the TCRdb copy retains only in-frame clones and omits some. The data contain some 1,500 clones, approximately 82% of them seen just once; the ten biggest clones take up around 15%. Sequenced material: spleen tissue, taken at autopsy. The source is a male patient aged 40 to 69 with steroid-refractory graft-versus-host disease after an allogeneic stem cell transplant. These T cells may partly come from the graft donor.

V usage is TRBV7-2 and J usage is TRBJ2-3; 8 nucleotides match TRBD2. Germline trimming cut 0 bases from V and 10 bases from J; bases unmatched to any gene: 0. CDR1 and CDR2 (germline): SGHTA, FQGNSA. The CDR3 is 12 amino acids. The CDR3 loop reads CASSLASGAQYF. Here the CDR3 DNA reads TGTGCCAGCAGCTTAGCTAGCGGGGCGCAGTATTTT.

This rearrangement joins TRBV9 to TRBJ2-5; 10 bases align to TRBD1. Germline CDR1 and CDR2: SGDLS and YYNGEE. This CDR3 contains 15 residues. After removal of 3 bases from V and 3 bases from J, the junction contained 5 bases not matched to a gene. In DNA, the CDR3 is TGTGCCAGCAGCGCAGCGGGACAGGGGAAAGAGACCCAGTACTTC. This gives the protein CASSAAGQGKETQYF.

V usage is TRBV2 and J usage is TRBJ2-2; D might be TRBD1 or TRBD2, each matching 5 bases. Germline values: CDR1 SNHLY, CDR2 FYNNEI. The CDR3 totals 16 residues. Trimming shortened V by 8 bases and J by 0 bases, and 16 bases separated the two germline ends. CDR3: CASPRGGESNTGELFF. In DNA, the CDR3 is TGTGCCAGCCCGAGGGGCGGAGAATCGAACACCGGGGAGCTGTTTTTT.